This T cell receptor beta chain was sequenced in a study of OX40 agonist ivuxolimab in advanced cancers. Findings and limits, study-wide: Clonal expansion from baseline to week 6 occurred in both CD4+ and CD8+ T cells. At 0.1-3.0 mg/kg, partial responders had clonal expansion among the lowest observed.

As concerns this clone: The antigen is unknown.

Clones were sequenced by immunoSEQ multiplex PCR, and TCRdb holds only the in-frame ones, with some missing. This table has some 87,000 clones, about nine tenths appearing once. The CDR3 consists of 14 residues. V dropped 2 bases and J dropped 0 bases, with 5 bases sitting between them. Germline V gene data show CDR1 as LNHDA and CDR2 as SQIVND (reference sequence). The source of this sequence is an adult with an advanced solid tumor such as melanoma, head and neck, liver or kidney cancer. The input for sequencing was CD4+ or CD8+ T cells sorted from blood, taken in a trial of the OX40 agonist ivuxolimab. The chain is built from TRBV19 and TRBJ2-1; D ambiguous. The CDR3 DNA follows: TGTGCCAGTAGTATAACGAGCTCCTACAATGAGCAGTTCTTC. This gives the protein CASSITSSYNEQFF.